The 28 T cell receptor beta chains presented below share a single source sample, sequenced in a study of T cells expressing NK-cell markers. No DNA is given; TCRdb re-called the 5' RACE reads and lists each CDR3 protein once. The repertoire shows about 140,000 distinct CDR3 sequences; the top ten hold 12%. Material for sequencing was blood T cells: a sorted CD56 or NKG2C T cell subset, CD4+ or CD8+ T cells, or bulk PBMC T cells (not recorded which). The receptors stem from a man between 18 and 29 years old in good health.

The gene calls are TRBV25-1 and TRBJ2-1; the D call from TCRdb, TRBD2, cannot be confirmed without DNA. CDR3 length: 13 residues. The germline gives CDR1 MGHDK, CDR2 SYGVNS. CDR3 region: CASSEYRTGGAFF.

CDR3: CASSALADSYNEQFF. The chain recombines TRBV6-4 with TRBJ2-1; TCRdb reports TRBD2, a call that lacks DNA to check it against. The germline V gene encodes CDR1 MRHNA and CDR2 SNTAGT. This CDR3 is built from 15 residues.

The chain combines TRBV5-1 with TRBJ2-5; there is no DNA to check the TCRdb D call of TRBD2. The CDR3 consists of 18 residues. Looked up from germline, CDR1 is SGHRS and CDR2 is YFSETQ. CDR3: CASSTGTSGSRWQETQYF.

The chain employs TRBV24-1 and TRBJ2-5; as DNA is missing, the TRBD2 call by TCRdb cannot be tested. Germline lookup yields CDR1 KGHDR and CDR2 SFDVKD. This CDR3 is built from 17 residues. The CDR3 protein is CATSDLKRTSGEETQYF.

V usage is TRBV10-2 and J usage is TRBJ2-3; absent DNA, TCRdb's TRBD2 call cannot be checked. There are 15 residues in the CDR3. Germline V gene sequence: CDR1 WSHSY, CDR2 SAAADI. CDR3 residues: CASSAGKREVDTQYF.

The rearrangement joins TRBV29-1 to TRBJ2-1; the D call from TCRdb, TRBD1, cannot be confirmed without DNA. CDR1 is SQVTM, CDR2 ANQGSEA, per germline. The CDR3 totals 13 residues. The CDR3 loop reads CSGVKGHNNEQFF.

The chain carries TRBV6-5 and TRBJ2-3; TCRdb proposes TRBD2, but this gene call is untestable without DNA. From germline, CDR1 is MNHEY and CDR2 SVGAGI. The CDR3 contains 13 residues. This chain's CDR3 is CASSYIGGDTQYF.

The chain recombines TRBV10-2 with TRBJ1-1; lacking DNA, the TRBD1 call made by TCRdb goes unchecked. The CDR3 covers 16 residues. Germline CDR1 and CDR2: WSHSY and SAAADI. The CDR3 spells CASSESIGRGETEAFF.

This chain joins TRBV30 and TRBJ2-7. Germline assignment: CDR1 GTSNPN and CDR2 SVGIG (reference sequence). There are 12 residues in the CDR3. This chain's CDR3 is CAWMGSFYEQYF.

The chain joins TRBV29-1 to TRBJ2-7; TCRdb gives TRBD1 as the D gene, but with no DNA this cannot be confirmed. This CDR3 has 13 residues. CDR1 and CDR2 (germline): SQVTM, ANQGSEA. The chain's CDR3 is CSVAGQVYHEQYF.

The CDR3 sequence is CSARDTAGRHQPQHF. The genes are TRBV20-1 and TRBJ1-5. CDR3 length: 15 residues. Per the germline V gene, CDR1 is DFQATT and CDR2 is SNEGSKA (reference sequence).

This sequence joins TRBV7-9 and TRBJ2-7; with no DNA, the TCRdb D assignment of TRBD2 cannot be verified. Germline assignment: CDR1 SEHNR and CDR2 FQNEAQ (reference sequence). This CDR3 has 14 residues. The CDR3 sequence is CASSFFGQEGEQYF.

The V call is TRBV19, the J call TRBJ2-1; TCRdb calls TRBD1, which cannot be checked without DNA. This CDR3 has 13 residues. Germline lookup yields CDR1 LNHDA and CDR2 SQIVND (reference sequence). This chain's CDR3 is CASSLRTPDEQFF.

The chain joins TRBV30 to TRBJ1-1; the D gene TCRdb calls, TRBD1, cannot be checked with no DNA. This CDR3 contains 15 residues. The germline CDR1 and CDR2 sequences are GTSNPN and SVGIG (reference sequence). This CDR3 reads CAWGTRQTLNTEAFF.

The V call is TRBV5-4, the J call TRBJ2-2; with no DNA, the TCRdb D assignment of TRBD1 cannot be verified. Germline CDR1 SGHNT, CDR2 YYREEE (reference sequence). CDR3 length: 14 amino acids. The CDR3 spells CASSWTEGPGELFF.

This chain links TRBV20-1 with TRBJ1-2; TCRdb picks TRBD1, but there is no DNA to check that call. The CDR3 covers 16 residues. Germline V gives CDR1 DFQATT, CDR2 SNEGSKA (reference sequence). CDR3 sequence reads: CSARDDQWTPRNGYTF.

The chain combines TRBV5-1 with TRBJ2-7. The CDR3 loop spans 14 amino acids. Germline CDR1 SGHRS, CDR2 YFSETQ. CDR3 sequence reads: CASRPTQGLLEQYF.

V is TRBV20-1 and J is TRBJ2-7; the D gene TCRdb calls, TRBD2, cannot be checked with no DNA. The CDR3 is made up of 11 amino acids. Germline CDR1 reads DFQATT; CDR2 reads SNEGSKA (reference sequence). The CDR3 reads CSAGLIYEQYF.

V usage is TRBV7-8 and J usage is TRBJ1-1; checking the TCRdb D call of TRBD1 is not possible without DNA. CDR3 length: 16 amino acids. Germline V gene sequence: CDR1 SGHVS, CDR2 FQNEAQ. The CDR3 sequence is CASSLRDRDDNTEAFF.

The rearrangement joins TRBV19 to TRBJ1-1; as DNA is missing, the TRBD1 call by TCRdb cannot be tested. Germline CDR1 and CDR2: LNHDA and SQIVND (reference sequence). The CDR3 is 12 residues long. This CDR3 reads CASSTGNTEAFF.

The CDR3 region is CASSLASGINQPQHF. V gene TRBV12-3 or TRBV12-4 combines with J gene TRBJ1-5; TCRdb's D call, TRBD1, is unchecked because there is no DNA. The CDR3 covers 15 residues.

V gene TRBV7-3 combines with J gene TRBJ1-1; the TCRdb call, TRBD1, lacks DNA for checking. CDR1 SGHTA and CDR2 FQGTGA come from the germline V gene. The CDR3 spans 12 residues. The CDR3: CASSAQGAEAFF.

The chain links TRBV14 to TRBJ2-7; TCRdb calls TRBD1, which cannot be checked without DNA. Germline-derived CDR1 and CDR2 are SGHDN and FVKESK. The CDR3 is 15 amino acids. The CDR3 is CASSIRDRMSYEQYF.

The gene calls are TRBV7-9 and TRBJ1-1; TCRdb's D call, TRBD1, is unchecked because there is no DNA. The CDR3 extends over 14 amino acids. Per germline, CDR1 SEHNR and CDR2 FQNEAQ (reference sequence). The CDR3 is CASSAGQAYTEAFF. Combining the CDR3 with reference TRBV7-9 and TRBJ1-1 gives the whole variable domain DTGVSQNPRHKITKRGQNVTFRCDPISEHNRLYWYRQTLGQGPEFLTYFQNEAQLEKSRLLSDRFSAERPKGSFSTLEIQRTEQGDSAMYLCASSAGQAYTEAFFGQGTRLTVV.

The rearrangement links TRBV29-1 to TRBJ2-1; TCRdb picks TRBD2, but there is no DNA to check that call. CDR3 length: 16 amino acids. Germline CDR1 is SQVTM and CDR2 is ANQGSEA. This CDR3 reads CSVERLAGVFYNEQFF.

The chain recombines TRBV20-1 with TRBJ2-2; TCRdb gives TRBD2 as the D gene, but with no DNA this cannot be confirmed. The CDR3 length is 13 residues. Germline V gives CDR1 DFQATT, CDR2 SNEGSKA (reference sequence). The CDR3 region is CSANGREYGELFF.

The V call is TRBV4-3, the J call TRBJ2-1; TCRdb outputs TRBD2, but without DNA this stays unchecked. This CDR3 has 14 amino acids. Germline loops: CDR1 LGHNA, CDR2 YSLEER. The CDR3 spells CASSRVAGIDEQFF.

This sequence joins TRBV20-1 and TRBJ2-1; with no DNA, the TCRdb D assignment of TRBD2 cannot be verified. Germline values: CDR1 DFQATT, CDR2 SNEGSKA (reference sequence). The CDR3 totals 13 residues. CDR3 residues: CSARPRLENEQFF.